The 31 T cell receptor beta chains presented below share a single source sample, sequenced in a study of CD8 T cells in ankylosing spondylitis. These receptors have no identified antigens. MiXCR, applied by TCRdb to the 5' RACE reads, yields one record per CDR3 protein. The table has 670,000 or so distinct CDR3 sequences, 15% to 20% seen once; the top ten hold approximately 18%. Findings and caveats of the study: Ankylosing spondylitis blood seemed to carry a telltale TCR beta motif made of roughly eight highly homologous variants.

Sequenced: blood, either unsorted or a sorted T cell fraction (not recorded which). These receptor sequences come from a male donor with ankylosing spondylitis.

This clonotype has just a few counts. This chain connects TRBV28 to TRBJ2-1; 9 nucleotides align to TRBD1. The CDR3 is made up of 15 amino acids. Looked up from germline, CDR1 is MDHEN and CDR2 is SYDVKM. V trimming: 6 bases; J trimming: 4 bases; junction bases outside the gene matches: 7. CDR3 DNA: TGTGCCAGCAGGGGAGGACAGGGGCAGTACAATGAGCAGTTCTTC. Protein sequence: CASRGGQGQYNEQFF.

This clonotype was observed a few times. V usage is TRBV27 and J usage is TRBJ1-6; D unclear. The CDR3 totals 15 residues. Germline CDR1 is MNHEY and CDR2 is SMNVEV (reference sequence). The V end was cut by 9 bases, the J end by 7 bases, with 19 bases between. The CDR3 DNA reads TGTGCCAGTAGTCACGATGGGAATACGAATTCACCCCTCCACTTT. It translates to CASSHDGNTNSPLHF.

The V gene is TRBV11-2, the J gene TRBJ2-2, with 11 positions matching TRBD2. V shed 1 base and J 2 bases; nucleotides not matched to a gene: 9. CDR1 and CDR2 (germline): SGHAT, FQNNGV. The CDR3 spans 19 residues. The CDR3 spells CASSLGVLAGGFNTGELFF. In DNA, the CDR3 is TGTGCCAGCAGCTTAGGGGTCCTAGCGGGGGGATTCAACACCGGGGAGCTGTTTTTT.

J is TRBJ2-1 and V is TRBV18, with D possibly called TRBD1 or TRBD2 (5 bases each). Deletions cut 4 bases from V and 5 bases from J, with 15 bases between. This CDR3 is 15 amino acids long. Germline V CDR1 and CDR2: KGHSH, LQKENI. CDR3 protein: CASSQSGTSNNEQFF. The DNA for the CDR3 is TGTGCCAGCTCACAATCCGGGACCTCGAACAATGAGCAGTTCTTC.

This sequence joins TRBV18 and TRBJ1-1, with 9 bases fitting TRBD1. The trim removed 1 base at V and 1 base at J, leaving 4 bases unmatched. The CDR3 totals 16 residues. Germline assignment: CDR1 KGHSH and CDR2 LQKENI. The CDR3 DNA reads TGTGCCAGCTCACCACTACAGGGGGCTGGGAACACTGAAGCTTTCTTT. This encodes CASSPLQGAGNTEAFF.

This clonotype was recorded a few times. The chain couples TRBV20-1 to TRBJ2-4, with unresolved D. V lost 6 bases to trimming and J lost 2 bases, with 17 bases between them. CDR3 length equals 15 residues. CDR1 is DFQATT and CDR2 is SNEGSKA in the germline V gene (reference sequence). The CDR3 DNA follows: TGCAGTGCCTGGTTTCTGGACCCGTCCAAAAACATTCAGTACTTC. This codes for CSAWFLDPSKNIQYF.

Of note for this clonotype: This sequence may be a read error, since a much larger clone differs from it by one base. This chain connects TRBV12-3 or TRBV12-4 to TRBJ1-2; D might be TRBD1 (6 bases). This CDR3 comprises 12 residues. Trimming cost V 7 bases and J 4 bases, with 10 bases left between them. The CDR3 region is CASNGGGYGYTF. The CDR3, as DNA: TGTGCCAGCAATGGAGGGGGCTATGGCTACACCTTC.

The chain is built from TRBV29-1 and TRBJ1-2; TRBD1 might be the D (6 bases). V lost 0 bases and J lost 4, with 15 bases in between. There are 15 residues in the CDR3. Germline lookup yields CDR1 SQVTM and CDR2 ANQGSEA. In nucleotides, the CDR3 is TGCAGCGTTGAAGAATCAGGGGCGCGCGTCTATGGCTACACCTTC. This codes for CSVEESGARVYGYTF.

The rearrangement uses TRBV24-1 and TRBJ2-5; TRBD1 or TRBD2 may be the D gene (5 bases each). Germline V gene sequence: CDR1 KGHDR, CDR2 SFDVKD. The CDR3 loop spans 13 amino acids. The germline V and J ends were trimmed by 3 bases and 1 base, with 5 bases remaining between them. CDR3 protein: CATSDGGQETQYF. The CDR3 DNA is TGTGCCACCAGTGATGGGGGCCAAGAGACCCAGTACTTC.

The genes are TRBV6-5 and TRBJ2-5; D remains unclear. Germline V lookup: CDR1 MNHEY, CDR2 SVGAGI. This CDR3 contains 15 residues. The ends were cut back, 2 bases at V and 0 bases at J, with 10 bases in the middle. The CDR3 loop reads CASSYGQTYQETQYF. For the CDR3, the DNA is TGTGCCAGCAGTTACGGGCAGACCTACCAAGAGACCCAGTACTTC.

This clonotype was seen a few times. The CDR3 spells CASSLGEDFYEQYF. The CDR3 DNA follows: TGTGCCAGCAGCTTAGGGGAGGACTTCTACGAGCAGTACTTC. J is TRBJ2-7 and V is TRBV5-5, with D perhaps TRBD2 (6 bases). Germline values: CDR1 SGHKS, CDR2 YYEKEE (reference sequence). The CDR3 sequence is 14 residues long. V gave up 2 bases and J gave up 3 bases, with 12 bases separating them.

This clonotype came up a few times. The rearrangement uses TRBV6-5 and TRBJ2-1; D gene ambiguous. Trimming removed 2 bases from V and 1 base from J, with 9 bases in between. The CDR3 runs 15 residues. CDR1 and CDR2 (germline): MNHEY, SVGAGI. CDR3 DNA: TGTGCCAGCAGTTACCCCCCATTTTCCTACAATGAGCAGTTCTTC. Amino acids: CASSYPPFSYNEQFF.

This chain connects TRBV5-1 to TRBJ2-7, with a weak D call TRBD1 (6 bases). With 5 bases removed from V and 0 bases from J, the gap between germline ends came to 12 bases. The CDR3 is 14 amino acids. The germline V gene encodes CDR1 SGHRS and CDR2 YFSETQ. The DNA of the CDR3 is TGCGCCAGCAGGACGACAGGTGACTCCTACGAGCAGTACTTC. This encodes CASRTTGDSYEQYF.

This clonotype was observed a few times. V is TRBV20-1 and J is TRBJ2-7; 7 nucleotides line up with TRBD2. This CDR3 is built from 13 residues. The J segment lost 3 bases and the V segment lost 5 bases, leaving 7 bases of the junction unmatched. Germline-derived CDR1 and CDR2 are DFQATT and SNEGSKA (reference sequence). The CDR3 loop reads CSADDGEGYEQYF. CDR3 DNA: TGCAGTGCTGACGACGGGGAGGGCTACGAGCAGTACTTC.

This clonotype was detected only a few times. The genes are TRBV20-1 and TRBJ2-3, with D unresolved. Germline CDR1 and CDR2: DFQATT and SNEGSKA (reference sequence). The ends were cut back, 2 bases at V and 0 bases at J, with 12 bases in the middle. This CDR3 spans 15 amino acids. The CDR3: CSARSQSTSTDTQYF. CDR3 DNA sequence: TGCAGTGCTAGATCACAATCAACTAGCACAGATACGCAGTATTTT.

V and J are TRBV7-2 and TRBJ2-3; TRBD2 might be the D (5 bases). This CDR3 is built from 13 residues. Germline V gene sequence: CDR1 SGHTA, CDR2 FQGNSA. Trimming took 4 bases from V and 6 from J, leaving 11 bases between them. This CDR3 is CASSSVGLDTQYF. The CDR3 DNA is TGTGCCAGCAGCTCGGTCGGACTGGATACGCAGTATTTT.

This chain connects TRBV6-5 to TRBJ1-1; D gene uncertain. The V and J ends lost 6 bases and 2 bases respectively, with 7 bases between them. Germline values: CDR1 MNHEY, CDR2 SVGAGI. CDR3 length: 12 amino acids. The CDR3, as DNA: TGTGCCAGCAGCACTCATAACACTGAAGCTTTCTTT. Its translation: CASSTHNTEAFF.

The chain combines TRBV7-8 with TRBJ2-4; either TRBD1 or TRBD2 may fit D (6 bases each). The germline V gene encodes CDR1 SGHVS and CDR2 FQNEAQ. The germline V and J ends were trimmed by 3 bases and 1 base, with 10 bases remaining between them. CDR3 length equals 15 residues. CDR3: CASSFGGGAKNIQYF. DNA of the CDR3: TGTGCCAGCAGCTTCGGAGGGGGTGCCAAAAACATTCAGTACTTC.

This chain connects TRBV19 to TRBJ1-1; no clear D. Trimming removed 5 bases from V and 4 bases from J, with 11 bases in between. This CDR3 has 13 residues. Germline V gene sequence: CDR1 LNHDA, CDR2 SQIVND (reference sequence). The CDR3 here is CASSSLPGTEAFF. Here the CDR3 DNA reads TGTGCCAGTAGTTCCCTTCCGGGCACTGAAGCTTTCTTT. Full variable domain (remainder filled in from reference TRBV19 and TRBJ1-1): DGGITQSPKYLFRKEGQNVTLSCEQNLNHDAMYWYRQDPGQGLRLIYYSQIVNDFQKGDIAEGYSVSREKKESFPLTVTSAQKNPTAFYLCASSSLPGTEAFFGQGTRLTVV.

V is TRBV4-2 and J is TRBJ2-3, with TRBD2 matching over 12 bases. The CDR3 has 22 amino acids. Germline values: CDR1 LGHNA, CDR2 YNFKEQ. Germline trimming cut 0 bases from V and 2 bases from J; bases unmatched to any gene: 18. The CDR3 loop reads CASSQDLAGGPLYDRDTDTQYF. CDR3 sequence (DNA): TGTGCCAGCAGCCAAGACCTAGCGGGAGGGCCTTTGTATGATCGTGACACAGATACGCAGTATTTT.

This clonotype was picked up a small number of times. The chain joins TRBV5-1 to TRBJ2-6; no definite D call. Germline values: CDR1 SGHRS, CDR2 YFSETQ. The CDR3 sequence is 15 residues long. With 4 bases removed from V and 4 bases from J, the gap between germline ends came to 12 bases. The CDR3 region has the DNA TGCGCCAGCAGCCCCGTGGTCACAGGGGCCAACGTCCTGACTTTC. Its protein product is CASSPVVTGANVLTF. The full variable domain, its missing parts supplied by reference TRBV5-1 and TRBJ2-6, is KAGVTQTPRYLIKTRGQQVTLSCSPISGHRSVSWYQQTPGQGLQFLFEYFSETQRNKGNFPGRFSGRQFSNSRSEMNVSTLELGDSALYLCASSPVVTGANVLTFGAGSRLTVL.

A few counts support this clonotype. The chain joins TRBV12-3 or TRBV12-4 to TRBJ2-3; the D gene is possibly TRBD2 (5 bases). The CDR3 has 12 residues. V was shortened by 2 bases and J by 8 bases, with 8 bases between the two germline ends. In nucleotides, the CDR3 is TGTGCCAGCAGTTTACTAGCCCCTACGCAGTATTTT. It specifies CASSLLAPTQYF.

This clonotype has just a few counts. The chain joins TRBV20-1 to TRBJ1-3; D not resolved. From germline, CDR1 is DFQATT and CDR2 SNEGSKA (reference sequence). This CDR3 has 14 amino acids. With 3 bases removed from V and 0 bases from J, the gap between germline ends came to 9 bases. CDR3 amino acids: CSARGRLSGNTIYF. The CDR3 DNA follows: TGCAGTGCTAGGGGCCGCCTCTCTGGAAACACCATATATTTT.

The chain recombines TRBV27 with TRBJ1-1, with D unclear. Trimming shortened V by 1 base and J by 6 bases, and 9 bases separated the two germline ends. This CDR3 region has 13 residues. From germline, CDR1 is MNHEY and CDR2 SMNVEV (reference sequence). The CDR3, as DNA: TGTGCCAGCAGTTTATTAGGGTTAGCTGAAGCTTTCTTT. This codes for CASSLLGLAEAFF.

The V call is TRBV29-1, the J call TRBJ1-1; possible D gene TRBD1, 5 bases. The CDR3 has 14 residues. Trimming shortened V by 0 bases and J by 4 bases, and 12 bases separated the two germline ends. The germline CDR1 and CDR2 sequences are SQVTM and ANQGSEA. The CDR3 region has the DNA TGCAGCGTTGAAGAGTGGGGCTCGGGCACTGAAGCTTTCTTT. Amino acid sequence: CSVEEWGSGTEAFF.

This clonotype occurred a few times. V is TRBV5-4 and J is TRBJ2-1; 7 bases align to TRBD2. Germline CDR1 SGHNT, CDR2 YYREEE (reference sequence). The CDR3 consists of 15 residues. V dropped 1 base and J dropped 8; count of bases not matched to a gene: 9. This CDR3 is CASSLMAGDSDEQFF. In nucleotides, the CDR3 is TGTGCCAGCAGCTTGATGGCGGGAGATTCGGATGAGCAGTTCTTC. Supplemented by reference TRBV5-4 and TRBJ2-1, the full variable domain reads ETGVTQSPTHLIKTRGQQVTLRCSSQSGHNTVSWYQQALGQGPQFIFQYYREEENGRGNFPPRFSGLQFPNYSSELNVNALELDDSALYLCASSLMAGDSDEQFFGPGTRLTVL.

V gene TRBV30 combines with J gene TRBJ2-3; perhaps TRBD2 as D (5 bases). CDR1 GTSNPN and CDR2 SVGIG come from the germline V gene (reference sequence). The CDR3 is 14 residues long. Trimming left V 2 bases short and J 0 bases short, with 9 bases between. CDR3 nucleotide sequence: TGTGCCTGGAGTCGTCGGGGAAGCACAGATACGCAGTATTTT. This translates into CAWSRRGSTDTQYF. Supplemented by reference TRBV30 and TRBJ2-3, the full variable domain reads SQTIHQWPATLVQPVGSPLSLECTVEGTSNPNLYWYRQAAGRGLQLLFYSVGIGQISSEVPQNLSASRPQDRQFILSSKKLLLSDSGFYLCAWSRRGSTDTQYFGPGTRLTVL.

This clonotype turned up a few times. The V and J genes are TRBV28 and TRBJ2-7; TRBD2 matches at 7 bases. The CDR3 runs 16 residues. J gave up 0 bases and V 6 bases, and 11 bases lay outside the gene matches. Germline V gene sequence: CDR1 MDHEN, CDR2 SYDVKM. The CDR3 loop reads CASSSVGRGSSYEQYF. DNA of the CDR3: TGTGCCAGCAGCTCTGTAGGGCGCGGGAGCTCCTACGAGCAGTACTTC.

This sequence joins TRBV28 and TRBJ2-7; D remains unclear. This CDR3 is 12 amino acids long. CDR1 and CDR2 from the germline V gene are MDHEN and SYDVKM. Trimming stripped 10 bases from V and 3 bases from J, with 13 bases between. The DNA for the CDR3 is TGTGCCACCGTCTCCTGGAGCTACGAGCAGTACTTC. Amino acids: CATVSWSYEQYF. Drawing the rest from reference TRBV28 and TRBJ2-7, the complete variable domain is DVKVTQSSRYLVKRTGEKVFLECVQDMDHENMFWYRQDPGLGLRLIYFSYDVKMKEKGDIPEGYSVSREKKERFSLILESASTNQTSMYLCATVSWSYEQYFGPGTRLTVT.

The chain links TRBV4-3 to TRBJ2-7; D is uncertain. CDR1 is LGHNA, CDR2 YSLEER, per germline. The CDR3 totals 14 residues. Trimming shortened V by 1 base and J by 0 bases, and 7 bases separated the two germline ends. Here the CDR3 reads CASSQGASSYEQYF. The CDR3 nucleotides read TGCGCCAGCAGCCAAGGGGCTAGCTCCTACGAGCAGTACTTC.

This clonotype was counted a few times. V gene TRBV28 combines with J gene TRBJ1-2; D gene uncertain. Germline CDR1 and CDR2: MDHEN and SYDVKM. V gave up 7 bases and J gave up 2 bases, with 8 bases separating them. The CDR3 runs 12 residues. This chain's CDR3 is CASTGLNYGYTF. The CDR3 DNA reads TGTGCCAGCACAGGATTGAACTATGGCTACACCTTC.